This T cell receptor beta chain was sequenced in a study of somatic mutations in cytotoxic T cells in rheumatoid arthritis. Points from the study as a whole: A largest CD8+ clone above 20% of CD8+ cells occurred in 8 of 65 patients. Significant differences in CD8+ T-cell clonality were not found between rheumatoid arthritis patients and healthy controls (age-matched). In the expanded CD8+ clones, the antigen targets remained unknown.

TCRdb's table, derived via immunoSEQ multiplex PCR, lists solely in-frame clones and lacks some. The repertoire holds about 17,000 clones, with roughly 72% as singletons. The germline gives CDR1 SQVTM, CDR2 ANQGSEA. V dropped 4 bases and J dropped 0 bases, with 7 bases sitting between them. The CDR3 contains 13 residues. Turning to this clone: Its antigen is currently unknown.

The gene calls are TRBV29-1 and TRBJ1-5; D might be TRBD1 (5 bases). This receptor was obtained from a man between 60 and 70 years old in good health. The sample consisted of CD8+ T cells sorted from blood. DNA of the CDR3: TGCAGCGTTGCGGGGGATAGCAATCAGCCCCAGCATTTT. Amino acid sequence: CSVAGDSNQPQHF.